Listed here are 16 T cell receptor beta chains from one sample, sequenced in a study of T cell repertoires in cytomegalovirus infection. Via MiXCR, TCRdb re-called the reads, giving one row per CDR3 protein. The sample yields about 450,000 distinct CDR3 sequences, under 40% seen once. The specimen sequenced was PBMCs. These receptors all come from a human donor in good health (CMV status not recorded). Some clones in this sample may be carry-over from other donors' samples.

This rearrangement joins TRBV4-3 to TRBJ1-6; D might be TRBD1 (5 bases). This CDR3 region has 15 residues. Germline V gene data show CDR1 as LGHNA and CDR2 as YSLEER. V was trimmed by 0 bases and J by 8 bases, leaving 11 bases between them. The DNA of the CDR3 is TGCGCCAGCAGCCAAGAGGGAGGGGTGGATTCACCCCTCCACTTT. This gives the protein CASSQEGGVDSPLHF.

As to this clonotype: The CDR3 end shows no conserved phenylalanine or tryptophan, and so a read error is likely. The chain uses TRBV12-3 or TRBV12-4 and TRBJ2-7; no clear D. The CDR3 sequence is 13 residues long. V lost 5 bases and J 4 bases, leaving 12 bases between the germline ends. DNA of the CDR3: TGTGCCAGCAGTCCCCCGTCAGTATACGAGCAGTACTTA. It yields the protein CASSPPSVYEQYL.

Comments on this clonotype: This may stem from a read error, because a much larger clone lies one nucleotide away. The rearrangement links TRBV7-8 to TRBJ1-3; D unresolved. Germline CDR1 is SGHVS and CDR2 is FQNEAQ. The CDR3 extends over 15 amino acids. Trimming shortened V by 3 bases and J by 2 bases, and 11 bases separated the two germline ends. The CDR3 reads CASSFGQYTGNTIYF. The CDR3 nucleotides read TGTGCCAGCAGCTTCGGCCAATACACTGGAAACACCATATATTTT.

This CDR3 reads CASSSLPSYEQYF. For the CDR3, the DNA is TGTGCCAGCAGCTCCCTACCGTCCTACGAGCAGTACTTC. The chain joins TRBV7-6 to TRBJ2-7; D gene ambiguous. CDR1 and CDR2 from the germline V gene are SGHVS and FNYEAQ. Trimming took 4 bases from V and 1 from J, leaving 8 bases between them. CDR3 length: 13 amino acids.

This clonotype was seen repeatedly, ten times or more. V gene TRBV12-3 or TRBV12-4 combines with J gene TRBJ2-7, with 13 bases aligning to TRBD2. The V segment lost 5 bases and the J segment 6 bases; nucleotides outside the gene matches: 7. The CDR3 runs to 15 residues. CDR3 protein: CASSRLGLAGVEQYF. The CDR3, as DNA: TGTGCCAGCAGTCGCCTCGGACTAGCGGGGGTCGAGCAGTACTTC.

This clonotype was recorded a few times. A clone one base away is much larger, so this may be a read error. This is likely a read error, given that the CDR3 carries no conserved phenylalanine or tryptophan at its end. The chain uses TRBV7-8 and TRBJ2-2; D is tentatively TRBD1 or TRBD2 (6 bases each). The CDR3 sequence is 15 residues long. Between the trimmed V and J ends, which lost 0 bases and 4 bases, there was a span of 9 bases. The germline V gene encodes CDR1 SGHVS and CDR2 FQNEAQ. The CDR3 sequence: CASSLAGGGTGELFL. CDR3 bases: TGTGCCAGCAGCTTAGCGGGGGGCGGCACCGGGGAGCTGTTTTTG.

In this sample, this clonotype turned up a few times. CDR3 sequence: CASSYARIASTDTQYF. CDR3 DNA sequence: TGTGCCAGCAGTTACGCTAGAATCGCTAGCACAGATACGCAGTATTTT. This chain connects TRBV6-2 or TRBV6-3 to TRBJ2-3; D unclear. V dropped 2 bases and J dropped 0 bases, with 12 bases sitting between them. The CDR3 consists of 16 residues. Germline V lookup: CDR1 MNHEY, CDR2 SVGEGT.

The V gene is TRBV6-5, the J gene TRBJ1-1; TRBD1 matches at 10 bases. The CDR3 totals 15 residues. Germline CDR1 reads MNHEY; CDR2 reads SVGAGI. Germline trimming cut 6 bases from V and 4 bases from J; bases unmatched to any gene: 8. The CDR3 sequence is CASRLRQGALTEAFF. In DNA, the CDR3 is TGTGCCAGCAGACTACGACAGGGGGCTCTCACTGAAGCTTTCTTT.

This clonotype was recorded a few times. The chain recombines TRBV28 with TRBJ2-3; no clear D gene. Trimming pared 7 bases from V and 0 bases from J, leaving 11 bases between. The CDR3 consists of 14 residues. In germline, CDR1 is MDHEN, CDR2 SYDVKM. The CDR3 nucleotides read TGTGCCAGCACCCCGGACCTAAGCACAGATACGCAGTATTTT. Translating gives CASTPDLSTDTQYF.

V usage is TRBV6-2 or TRBV6-3 and J usage is TRBJ1-2; 7 positions agree with TRBD1. The CDR3 consists of 15 residues. With 8 bases clipped from V and 0 bases from J, the junction kept 9 bases outside the gene matches. Germline CDR1 reads MNHEY; CDR2 reads SVGEGT. CDR3 sequence: CASRGQAHSNYGYTF. CDR3 nucleotide sequence: TGTGCCAGCCGAGGACAGGCCCACTCTAACTATGGCTACACCTTC.

The table lists this clonotype with many counts. J is TRBJ2-1 and V is TRBV7-8, with D unclear. The CDR3 extends over 15 amino acids. V lost 4 bases and J lost 10, with 20 bases in between. Germline CDR1 reads SGHVS; CDR2 reads FQNEAQ. CDR3 protein: CASSWAQTKIPEQFF. For the CDR3, the DNA is TGTGCCAGCAGCTGGGCCCAGACAAAAATCCCCGAGCAGTTCTTC.

About this clonotype itself: One end of the junction varies from germline; a read error may be responsible. V is TRBV20-1 and J is TRBJ2-1; 12 nucleotides match TRBD2. The CDR3 sequence is 16 residues long. Germline CDR1 DFQATT, CDR2 SNEGSKA (reference sequence). This CDR3 is CSASRLAGGPHNGQFF. As DNA, the CDR3 is TGCAGTGCCTCCCGGCTAGCGGGGGGGCCCCACAATGGGCAGTTCTTC.

V and J are TRBV11-3 and TRBJ2-1, with D perhaps matching TRBD1 (6 bases). Trimming shortened V by 5 bases and J by 7 bases, and 12 bases separated the two germline ends. The CDR3 sequence is 13 residues long. The V gene's germline CDR1 is SGHNT and CDR2 YENEEA. The CDR3 DNA sequence: TGTGCCAGCAGCGCAGGGACAACGAATGAGCAGTTCTTC. Translating gives CASSAGTTNEQFF.

This chain uses TRBV5-4 with TRBJ1-3; D unresolved. The CDR3 is 14 residues long. V shed 1 base and J shed 4 bases, with 9 bases lying between them. Germline V gene data show CDR1 as SGHNT and CDR2 as YYREEE (reference sequence). CDR3 bases: TGTGCCAGCAGCTTGAAGGCGAGCGGAAACACCATATATTTT. Translation: CASSLKASGNTIYF.

V gene TRBV6-1 combines with J gene TRBJ2-3; 9 positions agree with TRBD1. Germline assignment: CDR1 MNHNS and CDR2 SASEGT. Germline trimming cut 4 bases from V and 1 base from J; bases unmatched to any gene: 0. The CDR3 totals 14 residues. In DNA form, the CDR3 reads TGTGCCAGCAGTGGGACAGGGGGCACAGATACGCAGTATTTT. It codes for CASSGTGGTDTQYF.

The chain couples TRBV18 to TRBJ2-7, with D tentatively TRBD1 or TRBD2 (6 bases each). The germline V gene has CDR1 KGHSH and CDR2 LQKENI. The CDR3 loop spans 17 amino acids. V shed 0 bases and J shed 6 bases, with 21 bases lying between them. CDR3 coding DNA: TGTGCCAGCTCACCACCCCTTGGGCTGGGGGGCCTGAGCGAGCAGTACTTC. Residues: CASSPPLGLGGLSEQYF.